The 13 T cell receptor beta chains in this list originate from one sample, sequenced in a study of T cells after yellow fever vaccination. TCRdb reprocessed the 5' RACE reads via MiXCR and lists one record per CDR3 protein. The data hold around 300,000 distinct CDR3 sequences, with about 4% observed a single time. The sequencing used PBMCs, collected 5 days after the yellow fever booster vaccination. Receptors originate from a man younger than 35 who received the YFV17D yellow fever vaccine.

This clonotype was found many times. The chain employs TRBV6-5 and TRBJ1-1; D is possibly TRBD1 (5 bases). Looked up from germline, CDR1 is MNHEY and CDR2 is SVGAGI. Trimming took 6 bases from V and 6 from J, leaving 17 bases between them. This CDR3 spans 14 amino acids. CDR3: CASRWGGELAEAFF. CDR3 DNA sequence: TGTGCCAGCAGATGGGGAGGGGAACTCGCTGAAGCTTTCTTT.

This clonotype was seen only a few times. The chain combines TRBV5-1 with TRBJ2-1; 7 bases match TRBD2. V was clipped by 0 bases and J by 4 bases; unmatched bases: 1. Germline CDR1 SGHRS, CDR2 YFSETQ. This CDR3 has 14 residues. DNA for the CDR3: TGCGCCAGCAGCTTGGGCGGGAGATACAATGAGCAGTTCTTC. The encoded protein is CASSLGGRYNEQFF.

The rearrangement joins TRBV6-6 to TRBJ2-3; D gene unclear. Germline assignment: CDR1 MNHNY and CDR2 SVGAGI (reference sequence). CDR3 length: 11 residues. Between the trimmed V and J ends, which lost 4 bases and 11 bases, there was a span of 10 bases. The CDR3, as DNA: TGTGCCAGCAGTTCCACCTCGGGGCAGTATTTT. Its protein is CASSSTSGQYF.

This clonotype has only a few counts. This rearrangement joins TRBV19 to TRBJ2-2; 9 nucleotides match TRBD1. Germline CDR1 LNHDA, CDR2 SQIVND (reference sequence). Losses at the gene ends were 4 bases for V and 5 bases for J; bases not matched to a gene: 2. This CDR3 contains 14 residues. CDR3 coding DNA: TGTGCCAGTAGTAAGGACAGGGGAACCGGGGAGCTGTTTTTT. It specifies CASSKDRGTGELFF.

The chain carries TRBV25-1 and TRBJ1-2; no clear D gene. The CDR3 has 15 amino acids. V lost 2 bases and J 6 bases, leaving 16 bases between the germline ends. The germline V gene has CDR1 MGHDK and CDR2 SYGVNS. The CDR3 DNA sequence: TGTGCCAGCAGTGAACTGGGCAGTTCCTCTGATGGCTACACCTTC. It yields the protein CASSELGSSSDGYTF.

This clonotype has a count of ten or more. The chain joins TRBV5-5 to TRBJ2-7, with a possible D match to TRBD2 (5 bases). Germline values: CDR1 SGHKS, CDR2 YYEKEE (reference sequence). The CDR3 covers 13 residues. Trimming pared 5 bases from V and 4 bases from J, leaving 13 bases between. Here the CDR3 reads CASSFSGSYEQYF. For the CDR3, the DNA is TGTGCCAGCAGTTTCTCGGGGTCATACGAGCAGTACTTC.

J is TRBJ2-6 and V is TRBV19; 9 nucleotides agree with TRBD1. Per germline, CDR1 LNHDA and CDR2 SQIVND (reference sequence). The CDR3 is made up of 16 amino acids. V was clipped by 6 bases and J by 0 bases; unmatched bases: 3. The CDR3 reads CASSGTGTSGANVLTF. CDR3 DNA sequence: TGTGCCAGTAGCGGGACAGGGACCTCTGGGGCCAACGTCCTGACTTTC.

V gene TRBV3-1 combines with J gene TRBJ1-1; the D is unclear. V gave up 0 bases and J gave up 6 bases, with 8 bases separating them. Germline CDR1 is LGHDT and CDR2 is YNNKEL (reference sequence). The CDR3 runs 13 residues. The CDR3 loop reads CASSQDLAAEAFF. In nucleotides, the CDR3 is TGTGCCAGCAGCCAAGACCTGGCCGCTGAAGCTTTCTTT.

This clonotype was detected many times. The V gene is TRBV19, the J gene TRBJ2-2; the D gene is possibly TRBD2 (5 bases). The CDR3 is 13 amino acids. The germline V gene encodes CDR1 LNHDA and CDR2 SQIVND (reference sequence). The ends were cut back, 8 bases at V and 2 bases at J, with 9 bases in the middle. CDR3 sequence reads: CASASPNTGELFF. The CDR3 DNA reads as TGTGCCAGTGCTAGCCCCAACACCGGGGAGCTGTTTTTT.

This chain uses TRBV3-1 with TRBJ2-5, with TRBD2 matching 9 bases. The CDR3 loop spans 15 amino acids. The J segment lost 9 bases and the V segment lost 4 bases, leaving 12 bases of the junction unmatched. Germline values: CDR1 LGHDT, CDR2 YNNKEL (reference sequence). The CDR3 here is CASSPRGGYAEAQYF. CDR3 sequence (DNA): TGTGCCAGCAGCCCGCGGGGGGGCTATGCTGAGGCCCAGTACTTC.

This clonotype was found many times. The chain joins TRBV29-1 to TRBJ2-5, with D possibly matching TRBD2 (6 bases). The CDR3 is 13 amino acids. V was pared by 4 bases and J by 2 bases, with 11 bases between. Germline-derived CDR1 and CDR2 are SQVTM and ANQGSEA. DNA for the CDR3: TGCAGCGTTGTGGCGGGGTTACAAGAGACCCAGTACTTC. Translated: CSVVAGLQETQYF.

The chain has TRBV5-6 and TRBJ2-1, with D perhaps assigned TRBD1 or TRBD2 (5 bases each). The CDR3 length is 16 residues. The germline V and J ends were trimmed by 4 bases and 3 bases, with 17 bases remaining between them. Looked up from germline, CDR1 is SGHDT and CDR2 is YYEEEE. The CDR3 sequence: CASSQYGTHNYNEQFF. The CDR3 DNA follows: TGTGCCAGCAGCCAGTACGGGACGCACAACTACAATGAGCAGTTCTTC.

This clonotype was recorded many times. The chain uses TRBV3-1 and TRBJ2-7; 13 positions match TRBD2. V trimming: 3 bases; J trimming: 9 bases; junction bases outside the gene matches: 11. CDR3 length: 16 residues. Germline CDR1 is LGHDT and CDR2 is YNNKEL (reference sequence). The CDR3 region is CASSHSEGLAGLAQYF. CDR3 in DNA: TGTGCCAGCAGCCACTCCGAGGGACTAGCGGGGTTGGCGCAGTACTTC.